This T cell receptor (beta chain) was captured by sequencing in a study of shared clonotypes between healthy human individuals. This clone was detected once. Libraries were prepared by immunoSEQ multiplex PCR; TCRdb keeps only in-frame clonotypes and omits some of them. This table has fewer than 600,000 clones, around three quarters appearing once. Trimming at V came to 5 bases and at J to 5 bases, leaving 9 bases not matched to a gene. CDR3 length equals 14 residues. Germline loops: CDR1 SGHAT, CDR2 FQNNGV. The TCR comes from a woman in her 40s in good health. Some clones in this sample may be carry-over from other donors' samples. V gene TRBV11-2 combines with J gene TRBJ2-7, with 7 bases fitting TRBD1. The sample taken for sequencing was PBMCs. The CDR3 sequence: CASSRRSGTDEQYF. The CDR3 nucleotides are TGTGCCAGCAGCCGACGATCCGGGACAGACGAGCAGTACTTC.